This T cell receptor (beta chain) was sequenced during a study of T cell responses to AZD1222 COVID-19 vaccine. Second-dose timings of about 4 or about 12 weeks were pooled. Study results and caveats: The donors showed a predominance of white British ancestry and of females, with possible underestimation of clonal diversity. The study identified only a handful of AZD1222 recipients as seropositive at baseline. Spike-wide vaccine-associated CD4 TCRs dominated at 160-218 and 743-854.

TCRdb's copy holds only in-frame clones and misses some; the assay was immunoSEQ multiplex PCR. This table has approximately 21,000 clones, about four fifths appearing once. Germline values: CDR1 SGHNT, CDR2 YENEEA. This CDR3 is 18 amino acids long. Losses at the gene ends were 1 base for V and 8 bases for J; bases not matched to a gene: 15. Regarding this clone: Its antigen is not known.

This TCR was recovered from an adult who received the AZD1222 COVID-19 vaccine. The material was peripheral blood, obtained 28 days after the second AZD1222 dose. The chain joins TRBV11-3 to TRBJ2-1, with 9 bases matching TRBD1. The CDR3 protein is CASSLGFRLQGALDEQFF. The DNA for the CDR3 is TGTGCCAGCAGCTTAGGGTTTCGGTTACAGGGGGCGTTGGATGAGCAGTTCTTC.